Listed below are T cell receptor beta chains from one sample, sequenced in a study of CD8 T cells in Susac syndrome. From the immunoSEQ multiplex PCR reads, TCRdb called clonotypes with MiXCR, one entry per CDR3 protein. This repertoire shows 140,000 or so distinct CDR3 sequences, approximately 95% found once; its top ten account for about 0.08%. Sequenced input: CD4+ T cells from PBMCs. The receptors derive from a human donor with Susac syndrome. Both conserved end residues are trimmed from each CDR3.

J gene: TRBJ2-5; V gene: TRBV9; CDR3 protein: ASSVGSPKDQY
J gene: TRBJ2-3; V gene: TRBV15; CDR3 protein: ATSRGLQDTDTQY
J gene: TRBJ2-7; V gene: TRBV6-1; CDR3 protein: ASSLPFLRPLAYEQY
J gene: TRBJ2-5; V gene: TRBV7-2; CDR3 protein: ASSPQLAGGPETQY
J gene: TRBJ2-5; V gene: TRBV20-1; CDR3 protein: SARDSKFQETQY
J gene: TRBJ1-5; V gene: TRBV4-1; CDR3 protein: ASSPEPSNQPQH
J gene: TRBJ2-3; V gene: TRBV9; CDR3 protein: ASGAGWRDTQY
J gene: TRBJ2-1; V gene: TRBV14; CDR3 protein: ASSQGLAVSEQF
J gene: TRBJ2-1; V gene: TRBV5-1; CDR3 protein: ASSVGTSVNEQF
J gene: TRBJ2-3; V gene: TRBV3-1; CDR3 protein: ASGFGGYTDTQY
J gene: TRBJ1-2; V gene: TRBV20-1; CDR3 protein: SASPPNRGNYGYT
J gene: TRBJ2-1; V gene: TRBV29-1; CDR3 protein: SVVTGTYNEQF
J gene: TRBJ2-1; V gene: TRBV20-1; CDR3 protein: SARGGTSSYNEQF
J gene: TRBJ2-1; V gene: TRBV29-1; CDR3 protein: SVRAAYNEQF
J gene: TRBJ2-7; V gene: TRBV7-2; CDR3 protein: ASSARPGYEQY
J gene: TRBJ2-3; V gene: TRBV7-8; CDR3 protein: ASSSTHPSTDTQY
J gene: TRBJ2-3; V gene: TRBV6-4; CDR3 protein: ASSVSSGGPTDTQY
J gene: TRBJ2-6; V gene: TRBV11-2; CDR3 protein: ASSHLSSGANVLT
J gene: TRBJ1-2; V gene: TRBV24-1; CDR3 protein: ATQPQGQNGYT
J gene: TRBJ2-5; V gene: TRBV3-1; CDR3 protein: ASSLKGGRETQY
J gene: TRBJ1-1; V gene: TRBV6-5; CDR3 protein: ASSPDGAWVAF
J gene: TRBJ2-7; V gene: TRBV18; CDR3 protein: ASSRSGGTALEQY
J gene: TRBJ2-3; V gene: TRBV25-1; CDR3 protein: ASREEGWEDTQY
J gene: TRBJ2-7; V gene: TRBV12-3/TRBV12-4; CDR3 protein: ASRPGQATEQY
J gene: TRBJ2-1; V gene: TRBV20-1; CDR3 protein: SARLPNNEQF
J gene: TRBJ2-5; V gene: TRBV13; CDR3 protein: ASSLKSIQETQY
J gene: TRBJ2-2; V gene: TRBV7-9; CDR3 protein: ASSFRETTGELF
J gene: TRBJ2-7; V gene: TRBV20-1; CDR3 protein: SARRGLGTYEQY
J gene: TRBJ1-2; V gene: TRBV7-9; CDR3 protein: ASSLVPGQAYGYT
J gene: TRBJ2-2; V gene: TRBV7-9; CDR3 protein: ASSLRQMNTGELF
J gene: TRBJ2-1; V gene: TRBV12-3/TRBV12-4; CDR3 protein: ASSLSPNDNEQF
J gene: TRBJ2-7; V gene: TRBV14; CDR3 protein: ASTQRDNSYEQY
J gene: TRBJ1-4; V gene: TRBV20-1; CDR3 protein: SASRGSGILEKLF
J gene: TRBJ1-3; V gene: TRBV11-2; CDR3 protein: ASRPGVRMTGNTIY
J gene: TRBJ2-3; V gene: TRBV20-1; CDR3 protein: SARDRHGATDTQY
J gene: TRBJ2-1; V gene: TRBV7-9; CDR3 protein: ASRRQGINEQF
J gene: TRBJ2-7; V gene: TRBV28; CDR3 protein: AITRGVFSYEQY
J gene: TRBJ1-2; V gene: TRBV15; CDR3 protein: ATSRADRVYGYT